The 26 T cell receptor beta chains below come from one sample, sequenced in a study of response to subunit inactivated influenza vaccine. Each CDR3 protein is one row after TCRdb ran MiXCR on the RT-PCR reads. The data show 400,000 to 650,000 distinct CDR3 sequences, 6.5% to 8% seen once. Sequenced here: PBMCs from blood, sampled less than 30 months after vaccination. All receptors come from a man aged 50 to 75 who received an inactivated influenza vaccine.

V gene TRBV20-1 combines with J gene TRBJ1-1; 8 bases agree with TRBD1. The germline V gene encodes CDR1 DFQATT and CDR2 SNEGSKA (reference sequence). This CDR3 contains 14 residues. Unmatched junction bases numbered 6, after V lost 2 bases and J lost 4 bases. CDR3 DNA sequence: TGCAGTGCTAGATGGACAGGGAAAGGCACTGAAGCTTTCTTT. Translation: CSARWTGKGTEAFF.

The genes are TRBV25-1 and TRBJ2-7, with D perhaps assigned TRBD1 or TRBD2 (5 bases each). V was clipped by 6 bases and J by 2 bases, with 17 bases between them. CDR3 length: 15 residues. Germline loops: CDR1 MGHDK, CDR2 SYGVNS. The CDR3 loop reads CASSGTGTVTYEQYF. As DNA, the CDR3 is TGTGCCAGCAGCGGTACCGGGACCGTCACCTACGAGCAGTACTTC.

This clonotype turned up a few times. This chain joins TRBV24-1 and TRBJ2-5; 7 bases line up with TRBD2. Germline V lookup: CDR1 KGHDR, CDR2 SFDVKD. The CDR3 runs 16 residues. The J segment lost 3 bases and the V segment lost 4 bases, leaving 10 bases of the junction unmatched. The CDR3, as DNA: TGTGCCACCAGTGACCCGACCGGGACTAAGGAAGAGACCCAGTACTTC. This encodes CATSDPTGTKEETQYF.

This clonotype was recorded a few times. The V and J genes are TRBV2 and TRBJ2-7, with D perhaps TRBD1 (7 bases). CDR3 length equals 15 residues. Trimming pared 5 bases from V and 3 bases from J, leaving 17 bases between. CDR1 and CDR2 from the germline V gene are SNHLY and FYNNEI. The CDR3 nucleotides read TGTGCCAGCAGTCAGGAGGGACAGCCTGTCTACGAGCAGTACTTC. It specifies CASSQEGQPVYEQYF.

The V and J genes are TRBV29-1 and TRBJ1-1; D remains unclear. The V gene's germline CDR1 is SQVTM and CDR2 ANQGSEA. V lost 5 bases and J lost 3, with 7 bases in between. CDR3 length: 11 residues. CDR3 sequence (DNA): TGCAGCGTTTTTCGGGACACTGAAGCTTTCTTT. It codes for CSVFRDTEAFF. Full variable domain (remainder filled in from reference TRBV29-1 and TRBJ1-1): SAVISQKPSRDICQRGTSLTIQCQVDSQVTMMFWYRQQPGQSLTLIATANQGSEATYESGFVIDKFPISRPNLTFSTLTVSNMSPEDSSIYLCSVFRDTEAFFGQGTRLTVV.

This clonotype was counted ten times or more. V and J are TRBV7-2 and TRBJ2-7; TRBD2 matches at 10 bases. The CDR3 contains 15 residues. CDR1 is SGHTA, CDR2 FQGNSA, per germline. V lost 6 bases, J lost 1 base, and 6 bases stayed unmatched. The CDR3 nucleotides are TGTGCCAGCAGGGGCAGCGGGGGGGCGTCCTACGAGCAGTACTTC. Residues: CASRGSGGASYEQYF.

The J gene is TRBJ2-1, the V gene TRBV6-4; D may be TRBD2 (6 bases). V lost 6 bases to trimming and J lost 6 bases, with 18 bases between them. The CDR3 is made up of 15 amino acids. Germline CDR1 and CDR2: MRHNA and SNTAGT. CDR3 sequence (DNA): TGTGCCAGCAGAACCCGAAGTGGGGGGTCCAATGAGCAGTTCTTC. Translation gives CASRTRSGGSNEQFF.

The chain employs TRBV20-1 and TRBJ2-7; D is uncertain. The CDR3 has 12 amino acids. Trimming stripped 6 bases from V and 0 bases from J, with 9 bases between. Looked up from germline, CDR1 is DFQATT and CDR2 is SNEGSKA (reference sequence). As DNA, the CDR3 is TGCAGTGCCCAATTCGACTCCTACGAGCAGTACTTC. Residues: CSAQFDSYEQYF.

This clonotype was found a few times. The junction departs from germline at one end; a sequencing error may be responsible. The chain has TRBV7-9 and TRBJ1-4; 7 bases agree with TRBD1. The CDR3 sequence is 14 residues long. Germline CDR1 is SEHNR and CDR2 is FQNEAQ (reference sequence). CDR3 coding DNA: TGTGCCAGCATCTTACGACAGGGTGATGAAAAACTGTTTTTT. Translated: CASILRQGDEKLFF.

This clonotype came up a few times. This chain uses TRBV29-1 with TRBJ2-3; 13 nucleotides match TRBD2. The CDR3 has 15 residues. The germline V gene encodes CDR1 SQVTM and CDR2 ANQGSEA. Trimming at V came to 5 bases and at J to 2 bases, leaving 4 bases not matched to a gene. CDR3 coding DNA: TGCAGCGTTACTAGCGGGAGGGACCTCACAGATACGCAGTATTTT. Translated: CSVTSGRDLTDTQYF.

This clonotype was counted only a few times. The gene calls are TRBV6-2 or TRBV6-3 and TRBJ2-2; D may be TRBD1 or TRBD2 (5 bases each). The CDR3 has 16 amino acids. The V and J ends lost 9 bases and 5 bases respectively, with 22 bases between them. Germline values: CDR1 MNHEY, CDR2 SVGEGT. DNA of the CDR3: TGTGCCAGTCTACGGGACCTATTGGCTGGGACCGGGGAGCTGTTTTTT. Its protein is CASLRDLLAGTGELFF.

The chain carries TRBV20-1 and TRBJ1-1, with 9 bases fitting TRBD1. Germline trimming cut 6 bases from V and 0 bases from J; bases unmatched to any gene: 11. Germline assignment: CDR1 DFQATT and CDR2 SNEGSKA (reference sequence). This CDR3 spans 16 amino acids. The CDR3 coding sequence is TGCAGTGCCTGGGACAGGGTTGCGGGCTTGAACACTGAAGCTTTCTTT. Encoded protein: CSAWDRVAGLNTEAFF.

CDR3 nucleotide sequence: TGTGCCACCAGCAGAGCGCGGAATGAGCAGTTCTTC. Amino acids: CATSRARNEQFF. This rearrangement joins TRBV15 to TRBJ2-1; D uncertain. Trimming left V 1 base short and J 7 bases short, with 5 bases between. There are 12 residues in the CDR3. Per germline, CDR1 LNHNV and CDR2 YYDKDF (reference sequence).

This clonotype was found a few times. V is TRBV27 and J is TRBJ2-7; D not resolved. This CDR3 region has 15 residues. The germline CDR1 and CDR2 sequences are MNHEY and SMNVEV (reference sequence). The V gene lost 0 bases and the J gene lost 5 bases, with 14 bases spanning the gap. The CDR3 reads CASSLSVILRNEQYF. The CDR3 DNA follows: TGTGCCAGCAGTTTATCGGTTATATTGAGAAACGAGCAGTACTTC.

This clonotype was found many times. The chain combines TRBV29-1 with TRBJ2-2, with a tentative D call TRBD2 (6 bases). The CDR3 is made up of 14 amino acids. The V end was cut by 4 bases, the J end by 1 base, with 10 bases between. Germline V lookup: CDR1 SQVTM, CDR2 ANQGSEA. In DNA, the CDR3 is TGCAGCGTTGCGTACGGGAGGAACACCGGGGAGCTGTTTTTT. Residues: CSVAYGRNTGELFF.

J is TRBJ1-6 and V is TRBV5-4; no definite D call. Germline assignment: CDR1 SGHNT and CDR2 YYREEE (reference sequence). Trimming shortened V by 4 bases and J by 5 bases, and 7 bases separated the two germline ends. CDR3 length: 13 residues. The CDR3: CASSGDNNSPLHF. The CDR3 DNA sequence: TGTGCCAGCAGCGGAGACAATAATTCACCCCTCCACTTT. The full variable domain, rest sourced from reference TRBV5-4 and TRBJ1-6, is ETGVTQSPTHLIKTRGQQVTLRCSSQSGHNTVSWYQQALGQGPQFIFQYYREEENGRGNFPPRFSGLQFPNYSSELNVNALELDDSALYLCASSGDNNSPLHFGNGTRLTVT.

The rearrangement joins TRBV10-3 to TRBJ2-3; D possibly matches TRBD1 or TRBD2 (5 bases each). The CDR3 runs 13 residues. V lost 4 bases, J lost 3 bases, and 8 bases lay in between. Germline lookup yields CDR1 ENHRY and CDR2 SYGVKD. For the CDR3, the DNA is TGTGCCATCAGTGGGGACGCTACAGATACGCAGTATTTT. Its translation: CAISGDATDTQYF.

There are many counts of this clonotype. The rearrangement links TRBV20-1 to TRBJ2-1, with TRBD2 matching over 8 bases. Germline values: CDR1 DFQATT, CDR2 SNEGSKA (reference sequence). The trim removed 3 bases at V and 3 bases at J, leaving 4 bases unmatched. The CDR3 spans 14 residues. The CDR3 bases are TGCAGTGCTAGCTGGCGGGAGGTCTACAATGAGCAGTTCTTC. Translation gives CSASWREVYNEQFF.

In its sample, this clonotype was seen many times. The CDR3 region is CASSLDAGVGETQYF. The CDR3 coding sequence is TGTGCCAGCAGCTTAGATGCAGGGGTAGGAGAGACCCAGTACTTC. This chain joins TRBV7-2 and TRBJ2-5; maybe TRBD1 (6 bases). Germline V gene sequence: CDR1 SGHTA, CDR2 FQGNSA. The CDR3 is 15 residues long. V lost 1 base to trimming and J lost 4 bases, with 13 bases between them.

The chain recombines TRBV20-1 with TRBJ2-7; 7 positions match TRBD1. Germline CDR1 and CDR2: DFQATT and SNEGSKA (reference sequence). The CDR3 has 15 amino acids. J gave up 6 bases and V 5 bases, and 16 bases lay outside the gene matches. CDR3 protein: CSAVTGTANFCEQYF. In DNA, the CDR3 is TGCAGTGCTGTTACCGGGACAGCTAATTTCTGCGAGCAGTACTTC.

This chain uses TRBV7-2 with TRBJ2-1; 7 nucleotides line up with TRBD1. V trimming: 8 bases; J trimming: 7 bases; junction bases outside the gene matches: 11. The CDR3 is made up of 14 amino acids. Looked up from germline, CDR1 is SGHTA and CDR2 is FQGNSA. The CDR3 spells CASANEGAVNEQFF. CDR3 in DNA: TGTGCCAGCGCTAACGAGGGGGCTGTGAATGAGCAGTTCTTC.

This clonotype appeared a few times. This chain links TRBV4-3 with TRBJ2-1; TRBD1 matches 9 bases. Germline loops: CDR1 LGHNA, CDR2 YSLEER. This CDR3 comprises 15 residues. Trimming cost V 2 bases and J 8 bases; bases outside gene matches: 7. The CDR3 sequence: CASSQSTGGSDEQFF. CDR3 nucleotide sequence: TGCGCCAGCAGCCAATCGACAGGGGGTAGCGATGAGCAGTTCTTC.

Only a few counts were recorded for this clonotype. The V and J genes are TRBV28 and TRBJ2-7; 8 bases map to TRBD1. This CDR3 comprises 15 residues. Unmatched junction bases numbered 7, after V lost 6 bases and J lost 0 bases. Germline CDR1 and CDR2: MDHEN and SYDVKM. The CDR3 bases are TGTGCCAGCAGCACGGGACAGGTCAGCTCCTACGAGCAGTACTTC. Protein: CASSTGQVSSYEQYF.

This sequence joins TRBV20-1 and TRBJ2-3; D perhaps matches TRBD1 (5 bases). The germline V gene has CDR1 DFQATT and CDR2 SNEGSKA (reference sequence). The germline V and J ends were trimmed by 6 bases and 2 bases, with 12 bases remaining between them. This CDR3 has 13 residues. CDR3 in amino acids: CSAQDSNTDTQYF. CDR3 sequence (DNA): TGCAGTGCGCAAGACAGTAACACAGATACGCAGTATTTT.

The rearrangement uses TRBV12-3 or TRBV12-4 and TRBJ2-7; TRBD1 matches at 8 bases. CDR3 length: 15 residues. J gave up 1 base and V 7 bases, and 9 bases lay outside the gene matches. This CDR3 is CASIQGRGLSYEQYF. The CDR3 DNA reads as TGTGCCAGCATCCAAGGCAGGGGGCTGTCCTACGAGCAGTACTTC.

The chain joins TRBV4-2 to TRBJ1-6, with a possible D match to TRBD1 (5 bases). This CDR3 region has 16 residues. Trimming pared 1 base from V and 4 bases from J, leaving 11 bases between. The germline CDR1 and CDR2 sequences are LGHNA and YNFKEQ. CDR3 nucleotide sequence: TGTGCCAGCAGCCAAGTCGCAGGGATGTATAATTCACCCCTCCACTTT. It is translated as CASSQVAGMYNSPLHF.